This passage covers 27 T cell receptor beta chains from one sample sequenced in a study of graft-versus-host responses after intestinal transplantation. No antigen has been assigned to these receptors. Here immunoSEQ multiplex PCR was the method, and the copy in TCRdb shows in-frame clones only, minus some. The sample records about 120,000 clones, about 95% being singletons. This material consisted of unstimulated CD8+ T cells sorted from spleen or lymph node cells, taken before intestinal transplant. The receptor set was obtained from a human donor who received an intestinal transplant.

The V and J genes are TRBV6-1 and TRBJ2-7; D perhaps matches TRBD1 (6 bases). The CDR3 spans 15 residues. Trimming shortened V by 4 bases and J by 2 bases, and 15 bases separated the two germline ends. Per the germline V gene, CDR1 is MNHNS and CDR2 is SASEGT. Here the CDR3 reads CASSVLQGPTYEQYF. In DNA, the CDR3 is TGTGCCAGCAGTGTTTTACAGGGCCCCACCTACGAGCAGTACTTC.

The chain carries TRBV13 and TRBJ2-7; 7 nucleotides match TRBD1. The CDR3 loop spans 14 amino acids. Germline V lookup: CDR1 PRHDT, CDR2 FYEKMQ (reference sequence). V dropped 3 bases and J dropped 1; count of bases not matched to a gene: 3. The CDR3 sequence: CASSFGDSSYEQYF. The DNA of the CDR3 is TGTGCCAGCAGCTTTGGGGACAGTTCCTACGAGCAGTACTTC.

CDR3 sequence (DNA): TGTGCCAGCAGCTTAATCGGGACAGGGATGACAGATACGCAGTATTTT. It translates to CASSLIGTGMTDTQYF. J is TRBJ2-3 and V is TRBV7-8; 9 nucleotides match TRBD1. This CDR3 is 16 amino acids long. V dropped 2 bases and J dropped 3; count of bases not matched to a gene: 6. Germline V CDR1 and CDR2: SGHVS, FQNEAQ.

J is TRBJ2-2 and V is TRBV5-1; D is uncertain. This CDR3 region has 14 residues. V lost 1 base and J 5 bases, leaving 9 bases between the germline ends. CDR1 and CDR2 (germline): SGHRS, YFSETQ. The CDR3 region has the DNA TGCGCCAGCAGCTTGAAGCAGAAGACCGGGGAGCTGTTTTTT. The encoded protein is CASSLKQKTGELFF.

This rearrangement joins TRBV30 to TRBJ2-3, with a tentative D call TRBD2 (5 bases). This CDR3 has 14 amino acids. The V gene lost 1 base and the J gene lost 0 bases, with 8 bases spanning the gap. CDR1 and CDR2 (germline): GTSNPN, SVGIG (reference sequence). The CDR3 DNA follows: TGTGCCTGGAGTGCGACGGGAAGCACAGATACGCAGTATTTT. Translation: CAWSATGSTDTQYF.

The V call is TRBV30, the J call TRBJ2-2; D gene unclear. Germline V lookup: CDR1 GTSNPN, CDR2 SVGIG (reference sequence). The germline V and J ends were trimmed by 0 bases and 4 bases, with 9 bases remaining between them. This CDR3 has 14 residues. CDR3 in amino acids: CAWSVVPSTGELFF. CDR3 coding DNA: TGTGCCTGGAGTGTGGTCCCATCCACCGGGGAGCTGTTTTTT.

The count of this clone is one. DNA of the CDR3: TGTGCCAGCAGCGGGATGGACAGGGCCCCCTACGAGCAGTACTTC. Translated, it gives CASSGMDRAPYEQYF. The chain is built from TRBV11-2 and TRBJ2-7, with TRBD1 matching 8 bases. Germline CDR1 is SGHAT and CDR2 is FQNNGV. After removal of 5 bases from V and 2 bases from J, the junction contained 8 bases not matched to a gene. The length of the CDR3 is 15 residues.

This chain joins TRBV27 and TRBJ2-3; maybe TRBD2 (6 bases). CDR1 MNHEY and CDR2 SMNVEV come from the germline V gene (reference sequence). V was trimmed by 6 bases and J by 5 bases, leaving 6 bases between them. The CDR3 runs 11 residues. CDR3 loop: CASRGGDTQYF. The CDR3 DNA sequence: TGTGCCAGCAGGGGGGGAGATACGCAGTATTTT.

The genes are TRBV7-8 and TRBJ2-3, with TRBD2 matching over 9 bases. V gave up 3 bases and J gave up 5 bases; unmatched junction bases: 3. The CDR3 has 14 amino acids. Germline V gives CDR1 SGHVS, CDR2 FQNEAQ. For the CDR3, the DNA is TGTGCCAGCAGCTTCGCGGGAGGGGTAGATACGCAGTATTTT. This codes for CASSFAGGVDTQYF.

The chain recombines TRBV9 with TRBJ2-3; D gene ambiguous. The CDR3 covers 14 residues. Trimming stripped 2 bases from V and 0 bases from J, with 7 bases between. The germline CDR1 and CDR2 sequences are SGDLS and YYNGEE. The CDR3 spells CASSVGSSTDTQYF. Written as DNA, the CDR3 is TGTGCCAGCAGCGTGGGCTCTAGCACAGATACGCAGTATTTT.

This chain links TRBV5-4 with TRBJ2-5; tentative D call: TRBD2 (7 bases). The J call may be mistaken, given a closer DNA end match to TRBJ2-7. This CDR3 comprises 14 residues. Per germline, CDR1 SGHNT and CDR2 YYREEE (reference sequence). The CDR3 protein is CASSLWEGDYEQYF. The CDR3 nucleotides read TGTGCCAGCAGCTTGTGGGAGGGGGACTACGAGCAGTACTTC.

This rearrangement joins TRBV29-1 to TRBJ2-5; 9 bases agree with TRBD1. V lost 4 bases to trimming and J lost 2 bases; unmatched junction nucleotides: 8. The CDR3 sequence is 15 residues long. Germline V gene data show CDR1 as SQVTM and CDR2 as ANQGSEA. The CDR3 DNA is TGCAGCGTTGTCGGCAACAGGGGGCCGCAAGAGACCCAGTACTTC. Translated: CSVVGNRGPQETQYF.

The rearrangement links TRBV28 to TRBJ1-2; D remains unclear. Germline V lookup: CDR1 MDHEN, CDR2 SYDVKM. There are 15 residues in the CDR3. V gave up 3 bases and J gave up 4 bases, with 15 bases separating them. The DNA for the CDR3 is TGTGCCAGCAGTTTGATACAGCCGGGAGGCTATGGCTACACCTTC. Translating gives CASSLIQPGGYGYTF.

This sequence joins TRBV6-6 and TRBJ2-7, with D possibly TRBD2 on 5 matching bases. Germline V gives CDR1 MNHNY, CDR2 SVGAGI (reference sequence). There are 13 residues in the CDR3. V lost 6 bases and J 2 bases, leaving 11 bases between the germline ends. CDR3 in amino acids: CASSSDGTYEQYF. As DNA, the CDR3 is TGTGCCAGCAGCTCGGACGGGACCTACGAGCAGTACTTC.

This chain links TRBV4-3 with TRBJ2-7, with 9 bases identical to TRBD2. J was trimmed by 1 base and V by 3 bases; bases with no gene match: 7. CDR3 length: 16 residues. Germline lookup yields CDR1 LGHNA and CDR2 YSLEER. This chain's CDR3 is CASSQSRAGGSYEQYF. In DNA form, the CDR3 reads TGCGCCAGCAGCCAGAGTCGAGCGGGAGGTTCCTACGAGCAGTACTTC.

This chain uses TRBV28 with TRBJ2-3; no clear D. CDR3 size: 14 residues. The V end lost 5 bases, the J end lost 6 bases, and 15 bases lay between the germline ends. From germline, CDR1 is MDHEN and CDR2 SYDVKM. The CDR3, as DNA: TGTGCCAGCAGTAGAGGTCCCTCCGGGGATACGCAGTATTTT. Translated: CASSRGPSGDTQYF.

The chain couples TRBV19 to TRBJ2-1, with a tentative D call TRBD1 (5 bases). V was trimmed by 7 bases and J by 9 bases, leaving 16 bases between them. The CDR3 covers 13 residues. CDR1 is LNHDA, CDR2 SQIVND, per germline (reference sequence). The CDR3 DNA follows: TGTGCCAGTAAGGGGCCGACCAGGACTGAGCAGTTCTTC. Its protein product is CASKGPTRTEQFF.

The V gene is TRBV19, the J gene TRBJ1-1; no reliable D call. The germline V gene encodes CDR1 LNHDA and CDR2 SQIVND (reference sequence). This CDR3 is built from 12 residues. The V and J ends lost 5 bases and 7 bases respectively, with 11 bases between them. CDR3 sequence (DNA): TGTGCCAGTAGTGCTTTCAACGATGAAGCTTTCTTT. This translates into CASSAFNDEAFF.

This chain joins TRBV27 and TRBJ1-4, with a possible D match to TRBD1 (6 bases). Deletions cut 7 bases from V and 3 bases from J, with 15 bases between. Germline V gives CDR1 MNHEY, CDR2 SMNVEV (reference sequence). The length of the CDR3 is 15 residues. As DNA, the CDR3 is TGTGCCAGCACCCTTAGGGGGGCCCCTAATGAAAAACTGTTTTTT. Translated, it gives CASTLRGAPNEKLFF.

This chain joins TRBV7-3 and TRBJ2-1; no reliable D call. This CDR3 has 12 residues. Germline CDR1 is SGHTA and CDR2 is FQGTGA. Deletions cut 2 bases from V and 5 bases from J, with 4 bases between. The CDR3 bases are TGTGCCAGCAGCTTAGGGAACAATGAGCAGTTCTTC. This codes for CASSLGNNEQFF.

This chain connects TRBV11-2 to TRBJ2-5; 11 positions agree with TRBD2. Germline V gives CDR1 SGHAT, CDR2 FQNNGV. V gave up 5 bases and J gave up 2 bases; unmatched junction bases: 4. This CDR3 has 15 residues. CDR3 in DNA: TGTGCCAGCAGCAAGACTAGCGGGGCTCAAGAGACCCAGTACTTC. Translated: CASSKTSGAQETQYF.

V is TRBV9 and J is TRBJ1-1; TRBD1 aligns across 8 bases. Germline loops: CDR1 SGDLS, CDR2 YYNGEE. The J segment lost 3 bases and the V segment lost 2 bases, leaving 6 bases of the junction unmatched. The CDR3 has 15 amino acids. The CDR3 bases are TGTGCCAGCAGCGTTTCAGGGGGCTGGGACACTGAAGCTTTCTTT. Its protein is CASSVSGGWDTEAFF.

The genes are TRBV15 and TRBJ2-7; D is perhaps TRBD2 (7 bases). Trimming left V 3 bases short and J 1 base short, with 13 bases between. The CDR3 contains 15 residues. The V gene's germline CDR1 is LNHNV and CDR2 YYDKDF (reference sequence). Here the CDR3 DNA reads TGTGCCACCAGCAGCGAAGGGGGGGATTCCTACGAGCAGTACTTC. As protein: CATSSEGGDSYEQYF.

The chain is built from TRBV19 and TRBJ2-3; TRBD1 aligns across 7 bases. Germline CDR1 and CDR2: LNHDA and SQIVND (reference sequence). The ends lost 1 base at V and 6 bases at J; junction bases unmatched: 1. The CDR3 is 13 residues long. The CDR3 loop is CASSIGGQDTQYF. The CDR3 coding sequence is TGTGCCAGTAGTATAGGGGGACAGGATACGCAGTATTTT.

This chain links TRBV6-1 with TRBJ1-1; no firm D call. V was clipped by 7 bases and J by 4 bases, with 7 bases between them. CDR3 length: 11 residues. Germline V gene lookup returns CDR1 MNHNS and CDR2 SASEGT. This CDR3 reads CASIIVTEAFF. The CDR3 nucleotides are TGTGCCAGCATCATAGTCACTGAAGCTTTCTTT.

This chain connects TRBV4-1 to TRBJ1-5; D is possibly TRBD1 (6 bases). Germline V gene lookup returns CDR1 MGHRA and CDR2 YSYEKL. V lost 0 bases and J 5 bases, leaving 11 bases between the germline ends. The CDR3 has 15 residues. The CDR3 DNA reads TGCGCCAGCAGCCAAGAAGAGGGGGGCGATCAGCCCCAGCATTTT. Protein sequence: CASSQEEGGDQPQHF.

This sequence joins TRBV5-3 and TRBJ2-1; 8 bases fit TRBD2. TRBV5-3 is an ORF, and what it does is uncertain. This CDR3 comprises 14 residues. J was trimmed by 11 bases and V by 0 bases; bases with no gene match: 7. The CDR3 sequence: CARSLAPLAGKQFF. CDR3 coding DNA: TGTGCCAGAAGCTTGGCCCCTTTAGCGGGGAAGCAGTTCTTC.